This T cell receptor beta chain was retrieved from a study of cytomegalovirus exposure and HLA in healthy donors. Study-level results: Many donors carried some public TCRs, although rarity characterized most TCR sequences.

Comments on this clone: As yet, its antigen is unknown.

Germline lookup yields CDR1 SGHTA and CDR2 FQGNSA. Unmatched junction bases numbered 11, after V lost 0 bases and J lost 2 bases. The CDR3 is 19 amino acids. The primer mix had 60 Vbeta and 13 Jbeta primers. Data came from immunoSEQ multiplex PCR; TCRdb stores just in-frame clones and leaves some out. Of approximately 170,000 clones in the sample, 75% to 85% were seen once. The specimen was PBMCs. The chain recombines TRBV7-2 with TRBJ1-5; 9 bases align to TRBD1. This TCR came from a woman aged 45-59 years in good health and CMV-seronegative. The CDR3, as DNA: TGTGCCAGCAGCTTAGCGGGGGGGGGACAGGGTGGAGGCAATCAGCCCCAGCATTTT. It translates to CASSLAGGGQGGGNQPQHF.